Listed below are T cell receptor beta chains from one sample, sequenced in a study of post-analysis software for immune sequencing data. TCRdb passed the PCR reads through MiXCR, listing each CDR3 protein once. The profile covers 750,000 to 950,000 distinct CDR3 sequences, with 53% appearing a single time and 4% to 5.5% taken by the ten largest. Specimen: blood. These receptors came from a girl under 18 with multiple sclerosis. CDR3s include the opening cysteine and the closing phenylalanine or tryptophan. The D gene is left open where the match is weak. A row's size may be missing; if present it is once, few, many or a size class.

v_gene	abundance	j_gene	d_gene	CDR3nt	CDR3aa
TRBV20-1	.	TRBJ2-6	.	TGCAGTGCTTGGGGCGATTGGCGAGGGGCCAACGTCCTGACTTTC	CSAWGDWRGANVLTF
TRBV7-9	few	TRBJ1-2	.	TGTGCCAGCAGCTCCCCAGGGGACGGCTACACCTTC	CASSSPGDGYTF
TRBV7-3	.	TRBJ2-7	TRBD2	TGTGCCAGCAGCCCGGGGACTAGCGAATACTACGAGCAGTACTTC	CASSPGTSEYYEQYF
TRBV7-9	.	TRBJ2-7	.	TGTGCCAGCAGCCCAGATGGGGGACATCACGAGCAGTACTTC	CASSPDGGHHEQYF
TRBV9	few	TRBJ2-1	.	TGTGCCAGCAGCGTAGAACCTGGATCCTCCGATGAGCAGTTCTTC	CASSVEPGSSDEQFF
TRBV29-1	.	TRBJ2-1	TRBD2	TGCAGCGTTGCACCTATCGGGACTAGCGCTTGGTCCTACAATGAGCAGTTCTTC	CSVAPIGTSAWSYNEQFF
TRBV3-1	.	TRBJ1-2	.	TGTGCCAGCAGCCAAGATCGCGGCAGCAGGGGCTACACCTTC	CASSQDRGSRGYTF
TRBV29-1	.	TRBJ1-1	.	TGCAGCGTTGCGGCAGGGAAAGGACCTGGAGCTTTCTTT	CSVAAGKGPGAFF
TRBV7-8	few	TRBJ2-1	.	TGTGCCAGCAGCTTAGTTAGGGGGGGACGCCGATATGATGAGCAGTTCTTC	CASSLVRGGRRYDEQFF
TRBV11-2	.	TRBJ1-4	.	TGTGCCAGCAGCTTAGCCGACATGAGGGGTGAAAAACTGTTTTTT	CASSLADMRGEKLFF
TRBV27	.	TRBJ2-1	.	TGTGCCAGCAGCCAAAAGGCCCTCCGCGAGCAGTTCTTC	CASSQKALREQFF
TRBV7-9	few	TRBJ2-1	.	TGTGCCAGCAGCTCACTGGACGCCAATGAGCAGTTCTTC	CASSSLDANEQFF
TRBV7-6	.	TRBJ2-3	.	TGTGCCAGCAGCTTACGTCGGGGCAGGGGAGGCAATACGCAGTATTTT	CASSLRRGRGGNTQYF
TRBV12-5	.	TRBJ2-3	TRBD2	TGTGCTAGTGGTTTGGCCGCGAGGACTAGCGTCGATACGCAGTATTTT	CASGLAARTSVDTQYF
TRBV6-2/TRBV6-3	.	TRBJ1-5	TRBD1	TGTGCCAGCAGGGGAGAAGGGGGCGGCTTGAGCAATCAGCCCCAGCATTTT	CASRGEGGGLSNQPQHF
TRBV7-9	few	TRBJ2-2	.	TGTGCCAGCAGCTTGGGCAGCCCTGCCGGGGAGCTGTTTTTT	CASSLGSPAGELFF
TRBV4-2	.	TRBJ2-5	.	TGTGCCAGCAGCCAAGATGGGGGGCGAAGGGAGACCCAGTACTTC	CASSQDGGRRETQYF
TRBV5-1	few	TRBJ2-1	.	TGCGCCAGCAGCCTGATAGAGGGAAATGAGCAGTTCTTC	CASSLIEGNEQFF
TRBV12-3/TRBV12-4	few	TRBJ1-2	.	TGTGCCAGCAAGCAGAGCGTTTTGAACTATGGCTACACCTTC	CASKQSVLNYGYTF
TRBV29-1	.	TRBJ2-3	.	TGCAGCGTTGGAGATATCGGGGGGCTTTGGGATACGCAGTATTTT	CSVGDIGGLWDTQYF
TRBV5-1	.	TRBJ1-2	.	TGCGCCAGCAGCTTGGTTGAAGCGGATGGCTACACCTTC	CASSLVEADGYTF
TRBV27	.	TRBJ2-1	.	TGTGCCAGCAGGACAGTGGAACCGCACAATGAGCAGTTCTTC	CASRTVEPHNEQFF
TRBV28	.	TRBJ2-1	.	TGTGCCAGCAGTTTTCCCCTAGGGGGTTGGCACAATGAGCAGTTCTTC	CASSFPLGGWHNEQFF
TRBV7-2	few	TRBJ2-7	.	TGTGCCAGCAGCTTAACCGGGACTCCTCTCTACGAGCAGTACTTC	CASSLTGTPLYEQYF
TRBV6-5	.	TRBJ2-7	TRBD1	TGTGCCAGCCGGGACAGAGAACTCGAGCAGTACTTC	CASRDRELEQYF
TRBV6-6	few	TRBJ1-2	.	TGTGCCAGCACGGCCAGTAACTATGGCTACACCTTC	CASTASNYGYTF
TRBV2	few	TRBJ1-1	.	TGTGCCAGCAGTGAGCGGGGAGGGGTGACTGAAGCTTTCTTT	CASSERGGVTEAFF
TRBV6-2/TRBV6-3	.	TRBJ2-3	TRBD1	TGTGCCAGCAGGCACAGGGGGAACACAGATACGCAGTATTTT	CASRHRGNTDTQYF
TRBV3-1	.	TRBJ2-7	TRBD2	TGTGCCAGCAGCCCTTCTGGGCGGGGGGACCTCGAGCAGTACTTC	CASSPSGRGDLEQYF
TRBV5-1	.	TRBJ2-7	.	TGCGCCAGCGGGCACGGGGTCGACGAGCAGTACTTC	CASGHGVDEQYF
TRBV29-1	.	TRBJ2-1	TRBD1	TGCAGCGCAGGACAGGGGAATGAGCAGTTCTTC	CSAGQGNEQFF
TRBV29-1	.	TRBJ2-5	.	TGCAGCGTTGAGATAGCTACAGAGACCCAGTACTTC	CSVEIATETQYF
TRBV28	few	TRBJ2-7	.	TGTGCCAGCAGTTTAACGGGCCGATCCTACGAGCAGTACTTC	CASSLTGRSYEQYF
TRBV6-6	.	TRBJ1-1	.	TGTGCCAGCTCCTGGGGAGGGACTGAAGCTTTCTTT	CASSWGGTEAFF
TRBV27	.	TRBJ2-1	TRBD1	TGTGCCAGCTCGACGACAGGGCGGGATGAGCAGTTCTTC	CASSTTGRDEQFF
TRBV7-2	once	TRBJ2-3	.	TGTGCCAGCAGCATACCGGGGTTGACGCAGTATTTT	CASSIPGLTQYF
TRBV15	few	TRBJ2-5	TRBD2	TGTGCCACCAGCAGAGATTTGAGCGGGACTAAAGAGACCCAGTACTTC	CATSRDLSGTKETQYF
TRBV7-8	.	TRBJ2-1	TRBD2	TGTGCCAGCAGCTTAGAGACTAGCGGGGGATACAATGAGCAGTTCTTC	CASSLETSGGYNEQFF
TRBV12-3/TRBV12-4	few	TRBJ2-7	.	TGTGCCAGCAGGGACCGGGACGCCAACGAGCAGTACTTC	CASRDRDANEQYF
TRBV20-1	few	TRBJ2-7	TRBD1	TGCAGTGCCATCCGGGACAGGGGGGGTAGAGACTACGAGCAGTACTTC	CSAIRDRGGRDYEQYF
TRBV10-3	.	TRBJ2-7	.	TGTGCCATCGGTCCAGACTACGTCGAGCAGTACTTC	CAIGPDYVEQYF
TRBV7-3	.	TRBJ2-1	.	TGTGCCAGCAGCTTATCTAGTCGGGGCTCTAGCTCCTACAATGAGCAGTTCTTC	CASSLSSRGSSSYNEQFF
TRBV6-6	.	TRBJ1-2	.	TGTGCCAGCAGTTACGGCGGGGCTCCCTCTAACTATGGCTACACCTTC	CASSYGGAPSNYGYTF
TRBV6-2/TRBV6-3	few	TRBJ1-2	TRBD1	TGTGCCAGCAGTAGGCCCGGGACAGGGGGCGACTATGGCTACACCTTC	CASSRPGTGGDYGYTF